A selection of T cell receptor beta chains follows, all from one sample in a study of beta chain features in type 1 diabetes. Measured with immunoSEQ multiplex PCR; TCRdb has only the in-frame clones, and not every one. The sample has approximately 300,000 clones, 9.5% to 11% seen once. Sequenced input: naive CD4+ T cells from blood. These receptors were taken from a woman in her twenties or thirties in good health. The CDR3 runs from the conserved cysteine through the conserved F or W. The D gene is left open where the match is weak. Some rows have no size entry. The others give once, few or many, or a class for an expanded clone.

j_gene | v_gene | abundance | d_gene | CDR3aa | CDR3nt
TRBJ2-2 | TRBV5-1 | few | TRBD1 | CASSIGDRVTGELFF | TGCGCCAGCTCTATAGGGGACAGGGTTACCGGGGAGCTGTTTTTT
TRBJ2-5 | TRBV28 | NA | TRBD1 | CASSPGQGQWWTQYF | TGTGCCAGCAGTCCGGGACAGGGGCAATGGTGGACCCAGTACTTC
TRBJ1-2 | TRBV29-1 | few | NA | CSVTSNYGYTF | TGCAGCGTAACAAGTAACTATGGCTACACCTTC
TRBJ2-5 | TRBV25-1 | few | NA | CASSVAGETQYF | TGTGCCAGCAGTGTGGCAGGGGAGACCCAGTACTTC
TRBJ1-4 | TRBV19 | NA | NA | CASKHPGGRNWELFF | TGTGCCAGTAAACACCCGGGAGGCCGGAATTGGGAACTGTTTTTT
TRBJ1-2 | TRBV9 | NA | NA | CASSLHQGDYGYTF | TGTGCCAGCAGCTTACACCAGGGTGACTATGGCTACACCTTC
TRBJ2-5 | TRBV30 | NA | NA | CAWSPSPPGETQYF | TGTGCCTGGAGTCCCTCCCCCCCAGGGGAGACCCAGTACTTC
TRBJ2-7 | TRBV18 | few | NA | CASSRDSPPTYEQYF | TGTGCCAGCTCGCGGGATAGTCCACCGACCTACGAGCAGTACTTC
TRBJ1-5 | TRBV18 | NA | NA | CASSPTGLNNQPQHF | TGTGCCAGCTCACCAACGGGACTCAACAATCAGCCCCAGCATTTT
TRBJ1-2 | TRBV4-2 | NA | NA | CASSQETLEGYTF | TGTGCCAGCAGCCAAGAGACCCTGGAGGGCTACACCTTC
TRBJ2-1 | TRBV27 | NA | NA | CASSLVGPFSNEQFF | TGTGCCAGCAGTTTGGTGGGCCCTTTCTCCAATGAGCAGTTCTTC
TRBJ1-5 | TRBV30 | NA | TRBD1 | CAWSASSGTGTLPQHF | TGTGCCTGGAGTGCCAGTTCAGGGACAGGGACTCTACCCCAGCATTTT
TRBJ2-3 | TRBV28 | NA | TRBD1 | CASRAPGQGAGDTQYF | TGTGCCAGCAGAGCACCGGGACAGGGGGCCGGAGATACGCAGTATTTT
TRBJ2-1 | TRBV18 | NA | TRBD2 | CASSVIAGSSYNEQFF | TGTGCCAGCTCAGTAATAGCGGGAAGCTCCTACAATGAGCAGTTCTTC
TRBJ2-1 | TRBV9 | few | TRBD2 | CASSRVAGETYNEQFF | TGTGCCAGCAGTAGAGTAGCGGGAGAAACATACAATGAGCAGTTCTTC
TRBJ2-6 | TRBV11-2 | few | NA | CASSFPGLSGANVLTF | TGTGCCAGCAGCTTCCCAGGGCTCTCTGGGGCCAACGTCCTGACTTTC
TRBJ2-1 | TRBV18 | NA | NA | CASSPIYEGYNEQFF | TGTGCCAGCTCACCAATCTATGAGGGCTACAATGAGCAGTTCTTC
TRBJ2-5 | TRBV6-6 | NA | TRBD2 | CASSLTSGSWETQYF | TGTGCCAGCAGCTTGACTAGCGGGAGCTGGGAGACCCAGTACTTC
TRBJ2-5 | TRBV6-5 | few | TRBD2 | CASSPGLASETQYF | TGTGCCAGCAGTCCGGGACTAGCTAGCGAGACCCAGTACTTC
TRBJ1-2 | TRBV7-6 | NA | TRBD1 | CASSLTGDYGYTF | TGTGCCAGCAGCCTGACAGGGGACTATGGCTACACCTTC
TRBJ2-3 | TRBV15 | NA | TRBD2 | CATSKRDTDTQYF | TGTGCCACCAGCAAGCGGGACACAGATACGCAGTATTTT
TRBJ2-7 | TRBV7-9 | NA | TRBD2 | CASNPSGGSYEQYF | TGTGCCAGCAATCCGAGCGGGGGCTCCTACGAGCAGTACTTC
TRBJ1-5 | TRBV30 | NA | NA | CAWSRQGPVNQPQHF | TGTGCCTGGAGCCGCCAGGGTCCGGTCAATCAGCCCCAGCATTTC
TRBJ2-7 | TRBV4-1 | NA | NA | CASSDRQGLASYEQYF | TGCGCCAGCAGCGATAGACAGGGACTTGCCTCCTACGAGCAGTACTTC
TRBJ2-1 | TRBV18 | few | TRBD1 | CASSRQGQTDNEQFF | TGTGCCAGCTCACGACAGGGACAGACTGACAATGAGCAGTTCTTC
TRBJ2-7 | TRBV5-1 | NA | NA | CASKQGPPDYEQYF | TGCGCCAGCAAACAGGGCCCCCCGGATTACGAGCAGTACTTC
TRBJ1-3 | TRBV29-1 | few | TRBD1 | CSVEDGTGARNTIYF | TGCAGCGTTGAAGACGGTACAGGGGCCAGAAACACCATATATTTT
TRBJ1-4 | TRBV28 | NA | NA | CASSEESGREKLFF | TGTGCCAGCAGCGAAGAGTCGGGTAGGGAAAAACTGTTTTTT
TRBJ2-3 | TRBV4-2 | few | TRBD2 | CASSQDFGASGRDTQYF | TGTGCCAGCAGCCAAGATTTCGGGGCTAGCGGGAGAGATACGCAGTATTTT
TRBJ2-5 | TRBV18 | few | NA | CASSPNQGGETQYF | TGTGCCAGCTCACCGAATCAGGGGGGAGAGACCCAGTACTTC
TRBJ1-1 | TRBV5-1 | NA | NA | CASSSQGGNTEAFF | TGCGCCAGCAGCTCCCAAGGGGGAAACACTGAAGCTTTCTTT
TRBJ2-2 | TRBV27 | few | NA | CASSSIARTNTGELFF | TGTGCCAGCAGTTCCATAGCAAGGACGAACACCGGGGAGCTGTTTTTT
TRBJ2-7 | TRBV18 | few | TRBD1 | CASSLTGTGTFYEQYF | TGTGCCAGCTCCCTAACCGGGACAGGGACCTTCTACGAGCAGTACTTC
TRBJ2-2 | TRBV11-2 | few | TRBD2 | CASSPRLAGVSGELFF | TGTGCCAGCAGCCCGCGACTAGCGGGCGTATCCGGGGAGCTGTTTTTT
TRBJ2-5 | TRBV25-1 | NA | TRBD2 | CATETSGRGGQETQYF | TGTGCCACCGAGACTAGCGGAAGGGGTGGCCAAGAGACCCAGTACTTC
TRBJ1-1 | TRBV19 | few | NA | CASSPQMNTEAFF | TGTGCCAGTAGTCCCCAGATGAACACTGAAGCTTTCTTT
TRBJ1-2 | TRBV18 | NA | NA | CASSRWQAGYGYTF | TGTGCCAGCTCAAGGTGGCAGGCCGGCTATGGCTACACCTTC
TRBJ1-2 | TRBV7-2 | few | NA | CASSLPSTGSGGYTF | TGTGCCAGCAGCTTACCCTCGACAGGTTCAGGCGGCTACACCTTC
TRBJ1-2 | TRBV7-2 | NA | TRBD1 | CASSGGQGDYGYTF | TGTGCCAGCAGCGGGGGACAGGGGGACTATGGCTACACCTTC
TRBJ1-2 | TRBV29-1 | NA | NA | CSVFGSYGYTF | TGCAGCGTTTTCGGGAGCTATGGCTACACCTTC
TRBJ2-1 | TRBV30 | NA | NA | CAWSGGAGLGGEQFF | TGTGCCTGGAGTGGCGGGGCTGGCCTCGGCGGGGAGCAGTTCTTC
TRBJ2-3 | TRBV5-4 | few | TRBD2 | CASSLMASGDTDTQYF | TGTGCCAGCAGCTTGATGGCTAGCGGGGACACAGATACGCAGTATTTT
TRBJ2-5 | TRBV28 | NA | NA | CASSPVGASQETQYF | TGTGCCAGCAGCCCGGTGGGAGCGTCGCAAGAGACCCAGTACTTC
TRBJ2-3 | TRBV29-1 | few | NA | CSVGQKTVPDTQYF | TGCAGCGTCGGGCAAAAGACAGTTCCAGATACGCAGTATTTT
TRBJ2-6 | TRBV7-2 | few | TRBD2 | CASSLREGAGANVLTF | TGTGCCAGCAGCCTCCGGGAGGGCGCTGGGGCCAACGTCCTGACTTTC
TRBJ1-5 | TRBV27 | NA | NA | CASSLSRQSNQPQHF | TGTGCCAGCAGTTTATCCAGGCAGTCAAATCAGCCCCAGCATTTT
TRBJ2-7 | TRBV18 | NA | NA | CASSPSAYEQYF | TGTGCCAGCTCACCGTCAGCCTACGAGCAGTACTTC
TRBJ2-1 | TRBV2 | NA | TRBD2 | CASIAGGPYNEQFF | TGTGCCAGCATAGCGGGAGGCCCCTACAATGAGCAGTTCTTC
TRBJ2-3 | TRBV29-1 | NA | NA | CSVDLPGTDTQYF | TGCAGCGTTGACCTCCCGGGAACAGATACGCAGTATTTT
TRBJ2-3 | TRBV13 | few | NA | CASSTHGSSGGADTQYF | TGTGCCAGCAGCACCCACGGTTCTTCCGGCGGGGCAGATACGCAGTATTTT